This T cell receptor beta chain came from a study of T cell repertoires in cytomegalovirus infection. The overall study: Matching HLA type, along with CMV infection, was indicated by public TCR beta signatures. General study points: Ex vivo responses were dominated by HLA-C-restricted CMV-specific TCR beta clonotypes. There were carriers of CMV plus the relevant HLA, and cumulative public TCR beta family frequency identified them.

A single record per CDR3 protein comes from TCRdb applying MiXCR to the reads. The sample carries about 530,000 distinct CDR3 sequences, around a quarter recorded once. In regard to this clonotype: Its matching antigen is unknown.

The V segment lost 3 bases and the J segment 4 bases; nucleotides outside the gene matches: 11. The CDR3 is made up of 17 amino acids. Germline V gene data show CDR1 as SEHNR and CDR2 as FQNEAQ (reference sequence). The sequence derives from a human donor in good health (CMV status not recorded). Some clones in this sample may be carry-over from other donors' samples. This rearrangement joins TRBV7-9 to TRBJ1-4; the match to TRBD1 covers 7 bases. Material: PBMCs. CDR3 amino acids: CASSFPQKGARNEKLFF. DNA of the CDR3: TGTGCCAGCAGCTTCCCTCAGAAGGGGGCCCGTAATGAAAAACTGTTTTTT.